This T cell receptor (beta chain) comes out of a study of human T cells and chemical hapten exposure. Overall study context: The study sensitized with 2% DPC on a roughly 2 cm by roughly 2 cm patch of upper inner arm skin. On the upper back, patch tests were applied with 0.01% DPC and read at 6 days.

Time point indicated: patch test 1, 2 weeks after DPC sensitization. Treatment here: therapeutic diphenylcyclopropenone sensitization with weekly scalp DPC. Extraction of total RNA was performed on unfractionated whole blood. Findings and limits, study-wide: The immune response of these alopecia patients might not match healthy individuals'.

The library gave individual cDNA molecules unique molecular identifiers. TCRdb ran MiXCR on the RACE reads and lists one entry per CDR3 protein. The sample gives roughly 50,000 distinct CDR3 sequences, 9.5% to 12% of which show up once; approximately 2% is in the top ten. The CDR3 covers 14 residues. Germline loops: CDR1 DFQATT, CDR2 SNEGSKA (reference sequence). V was clipped by 4 bases and J by 2 bases; unmatched bases: 5. This clonotype has ten or more counts. Antigen: not known. J is TRBJ2-1 and V is TRBV20-1; 7 nucleotides match TRBD1. The clonotype comes from a woman in her 40s with alopecia areata. Some clones in this sample may be carry-over from other donors' samples. The source was whole blood, collected in connection with sensitization to the hapten diphenylcyclopropenone (DPC). The CDR3, as DNA: TGCAGTGCTACCCCCGGGACAGCCTACAATGAGCAGTTCTTC. It codes for CSATPGTAYNEQFF.